The 16 T cell receptor beta chains given below trace back to one sample, sequenced in a study of blood T cell repertoires in COVID-19. Clones were sequenced by immunoSEQ multiplex PCR, and TCRdb holds only the in-frame ones, with some missing. In the table there are approximately 18,000 clones, 85% to 95% of which are singletons. The sample comprised peripheral blood. Receptors originate from a human donor in a cohort sampled during active COVID-19.

The rearrangement uses TRBV4-1 and TRBJ2-7; 12 bases map to TRBD2. CDR1 is MGHRA and CDR2 is YSYEKL in the germline V gene. This CDR3 comprises 17 residues. Unmatched junction bases numbered 14, after V lost 6 bases and J lost 5 bases. This CDR3 is CASRLDVGLAGSHEQYF. In DNA form, the CDR3 reads TGCGCCAGCAGGTTAGATGTCGGACTAGCGGGATCGCACGAGCAGTACTTC.

The chain couples TRBV4-2 to TRBJ2-7; tentative D call: TRBD2 (6 bases). The V gene lost 0 bases and the J gene lost 2 bases, with 14 bases spanning the gap. CDR1 is LGHNA and CDR2 is YNFKEQ in the germline V gene. This CDR3 contains 16 residues. CDR3 coding DNA: TGTGCCAGCAGCCAAGATCCCGGGACTCTCGCCTACGAGCAGTACTTC. It yields the protein CASSQDPGTLAYEQYF.

The chain couples TRBV28 to TRBJ2-7; D perhaps matches TRBD2 (5 bases). Germline CDR1 reads MDHEN; CDR2 reads SYDVKM. This CDR3 has 14 amino acids. V was clipped by 6 bases and J by 3 bases, with 15 bases between them. Here the CDR3 reads CASRETGSYYEQYF. CDR3 bases: TGTGCCAGCAGAGAGACGGGGTCTTACTACGAGCAGTACTTC. Using reference TRBV28 and TRBJ2-7 for the parts outside the CDR3, the full variable domain is DVKVTQSSRYLVKRTGEKVFLECVQDMDHENMFWYRQDPGLGLRLIYFSYDVKMKEKGDIPEGYSVSREKKERFSLILESASTNQTSMYLCASRETGSYYEQYFGPGTRLTVT.

The J gene is TRBJ1-2, the V gene TRBV27, with a weak D call TRBD1 (5 bases). The V gene lost 4 bases and the J gene lost 5 bases, with 8 bases spanning the gap. The V gene's germline CDR1 is MNHEY and CDR2 SMNVEV (reference sequence). CDR3 length equals 12 residues. The DNA for the CDR3 is TGTGCCAGCAGTTCCGGGGGGTATGGCTACACCTTC. Encoded protein: CASSSGGYGYTF.

V and J are TRBV6-2 or TRBV6-3 and TRBJ2-1; 8 bases line up with TRBD2. Germline V gene lookup returns CDR1 MNHEY and CDR2 SVGEGT. V lost 5 bases and J lost 8; bases outside the gene matches: 11. This CDR3 has 15 residues. This CDR3 reads CASSLSGLASHEQFF. The CDR3 nucleotides read TGTGCCAGCAGTCTATCCGGACTAGCTTCCCATGAGCAGTTCTTC.

V usage is TRBV7-8 and J usage is TRBJ2-1, with 10 nucleotides matching TRBD2. After removal of 0 bases from V and 0 bases from J, the junction contained 5 bases not matched to a gene. This CDR3 comprises 18 residues. Germline loops: CDR1 SGHVS, CDR2 FQNEAQ. The CDR3 nucleotides are TGTGCCAGCAGCTTAGCGTGGGTAGCGGGGGGCTCCTACAATGAGCAGTTCTTC. This codes for CASSLAWVAGGSYNEQFF.

This clone was counted once. V gene TRBV27 combines with J gene TRBJ1-6; 9 positions match TRBD1. The germline V gene encodes CDR1 MNHEY and CDR2 SMNVEV (reference sequence). With V trimmed by 6 bases and J by 10 bases, 7 bases remained unmatched. This CDR3 is built from 14 residues. CDR3 loop: CASSSGDRASPLHF. The CDR3 DNA reads TGTGCCAGCAGCTCGGGGGACAGGGCCTCACCCCTCCACTTT.

The genes are TRBV6-2 or TRBV6-3 and TRBJ2-2, with 9 positions matching TRBD2. V was clipped by 2 bases and J by 7 bases; unmatched bases: 8. The CDR3 runs 16 residues. Germline values: CDR1 MNHEY, CDR2 SVGEGT. CDR3 DNA sequence: TGTGCCAGCAGTTACGGGCCAGCGGGAGGCGTCGGGGAGCTGTTTTTT. Protein: CASSYGPAGGVGELFF.

The rearrangement links TRBV6-5 to TRBJ1-5, with 9 bases that match TRBD1. CDR1 is MNHEY and CDR2 is SVGAGI in the germline V gene. CDR3 length equals 12 residues. Losses at the gene ends were 8 bases for V and 5 bases for J; bases not matched to a gene: 1. The CDR3 DNA reads TGTGCCAGCCGACAGGGGGATCAGCCCCAGCATTTT. It is translated as CASRQGDQPQHF.

The chain combines TRBV5-6 with TRBJ2-1; D is unclear. The CDR3 has 12 amino acids. V was shortened by 4 bases and J by 4 bases, with 6 bases between the two germline ends. CDR1 and CDR2 from the germline V gene are SGHDT and YYEEEE. The CDR3 region has the DNA TGTGCCAGCAGCCCCGGTTACAATGAGCAGTTCTTC. The encoded protein is CASSPGYNEQFF.

V and J are TRBV24-1 and TRBJ2-1, with TRBD2 matching 12 bases. Germline CDR1 reads KGHDR; CDR2 reads SFDVKD. V lost 3 bases and J lost 0; bases outside the gene matches: 20. The CDR3 loop spans 23 amino acids. In DNA, the CDR3 is TGTGCCACCAGTGATGCGAAACTAGCGGGAGGCACCAGGCCCGACATCTCCTACAATGAGCAGTTCTTC. This sequence encodes CATSDAKLAGGTRPDISYNEQFF.

The J gene is TRBJ1-5, the V gene TRBV3-1 (or the pseudogene TRBV3-2), with 7 bases that match TRBD1. The germline V gene encodes CDR1 LGHDT and CDR2 YNNKEL (reference sequence). V dropped 3 bases and J dropped 0; count of bases not matched to a gene: 11. This CDR3 is 18 amino acids long. In DNA, the CDR3 is TGTGCCAGCAGCCAGACCATAAGGGGACAGTATAGCAATCAGCCCCAGCATTTT. This sequence encodes CASSQTIRGQYSNQPQHF.

The CDR3 DNA reads as TGTGCCAGCAGCGCTTCGCTAGCGGGAGGGCCCGGGGCCTACGAGCAGTACTTC. It specifies CASSASLAGGPGAYEQYF. J is TRBJ2-7 and V is TRBV9, with 12 positions matching TRBD2. This CDR3 is built from 18 residues. After removal of 3 bases from V and 2 bases from J, the junction contained 12 bases not matched to a gene. Germline CDR1 and CDR2: SGDLS and YYNGEE.

The rearrangement uses TRBV28 and TRBJ1-6, with D perhaps matching TRBD1 (5 bases). CDR1 is MDHEN, CDR2 SYDVKM, per germline. This CDR3 contains 15 residues. The V end was cut by 3 bases, the J end by 0 bases, with 6 bases between. The CDR3 protein is CASSFGGSYNSPLHF. CDR3 coding DNA: TGTGCCAGCAGTTTCGGGGGCTCCTATAATTCACCCCTCCACTTT.

V and J are TRBV6-5 and TRBJ2-7; the match to TRBD2 covers 7 bases. The V segment lost 6 bases and the J segment 4 bases; nucleotides outside the gene matches: 9. The germline CDR1 and CDR2 sequences are MNHEY and SVGAGI. The CDR3 is made up of 14 amino acids. CDR3: CASSIAGPEYEQYF. CDR3 nucleotides: TGTGCCAGCAGCATAGCGGGCCCCGAGTACGAGCAGTACTTC.

The chain uses TRBV3-1 (or the pseudogene TRBV3-2) and TRBJ2-7; TRBD2 aligns across 10 bases. Losses at the gene ends were 0 bases for V and 3 bases for J; bases not matched to a gene: 5. The CDR3 contains 16 residues. The germline V gene has CDR1 LGHDT and CDR2 YNNKEL (reference sequence). The CDR3 bases are TGTGCCAGCAGCCAAGATTTGGCTAGCGGGAGCTACGAGCAGTACTTC. Encoded protein: CASSQDLASGSYEQYF.